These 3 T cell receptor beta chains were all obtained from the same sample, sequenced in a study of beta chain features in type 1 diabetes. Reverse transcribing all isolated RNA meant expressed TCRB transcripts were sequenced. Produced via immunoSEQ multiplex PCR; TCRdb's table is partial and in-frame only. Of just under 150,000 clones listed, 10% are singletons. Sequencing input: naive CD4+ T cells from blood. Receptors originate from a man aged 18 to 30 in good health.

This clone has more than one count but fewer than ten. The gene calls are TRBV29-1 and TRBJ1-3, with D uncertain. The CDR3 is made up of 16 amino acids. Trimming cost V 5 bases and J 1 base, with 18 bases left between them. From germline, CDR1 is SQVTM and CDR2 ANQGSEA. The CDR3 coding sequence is TGCAGCGTTTCTCCACCCGCGGATTCTTCTGGAAACACCATATATTTT. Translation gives CSVSPPADSSGNTIYF.

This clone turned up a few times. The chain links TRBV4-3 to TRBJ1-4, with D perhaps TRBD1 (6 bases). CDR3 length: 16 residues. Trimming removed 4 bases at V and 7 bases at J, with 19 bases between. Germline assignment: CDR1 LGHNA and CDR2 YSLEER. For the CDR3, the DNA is TGCGCCAGCAGCCCAACCGGGGGGGGCGAGGGTGAAAAACTGTTTTTT. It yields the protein CASSPTGGGEGEKLFF.

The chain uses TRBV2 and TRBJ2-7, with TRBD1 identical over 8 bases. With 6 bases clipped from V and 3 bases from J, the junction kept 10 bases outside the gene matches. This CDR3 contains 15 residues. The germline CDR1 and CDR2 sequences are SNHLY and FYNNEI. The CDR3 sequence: CASSPRQGLLYEQYF. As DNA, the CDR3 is TGTGCCAGCAGCCCTAGACAGGGGCTCCTCTACGAGCAGTACTTC.